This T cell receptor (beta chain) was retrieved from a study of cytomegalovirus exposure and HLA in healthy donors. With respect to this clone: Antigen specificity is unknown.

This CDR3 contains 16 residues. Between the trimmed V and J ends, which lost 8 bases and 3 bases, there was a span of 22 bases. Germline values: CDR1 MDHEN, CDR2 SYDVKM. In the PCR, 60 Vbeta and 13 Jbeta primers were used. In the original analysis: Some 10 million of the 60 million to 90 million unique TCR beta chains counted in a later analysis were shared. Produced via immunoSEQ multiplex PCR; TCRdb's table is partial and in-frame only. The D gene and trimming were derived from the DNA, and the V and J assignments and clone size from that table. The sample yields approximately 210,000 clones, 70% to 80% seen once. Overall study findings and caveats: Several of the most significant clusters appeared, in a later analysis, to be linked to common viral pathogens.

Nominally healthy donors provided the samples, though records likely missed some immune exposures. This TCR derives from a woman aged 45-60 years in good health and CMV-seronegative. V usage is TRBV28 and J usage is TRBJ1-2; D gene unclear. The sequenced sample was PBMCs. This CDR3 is CASGPVVSGLDYGYTF. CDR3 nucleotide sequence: TGTGCCAGCGGGCCGGTAGTTAGTGGATTGGACTATGGCTACACCTTC.